This T cell receptor (beta chain) is drawn from a study of beta chain features in type 1 diabetes. The study reverse transcribed the entire isolated RNA, so it sequenced expressed TCRB transcripts. This table comes from immunoSEQ multiplex PCR, and its TCRdb copy is limited to in-frame clones, with some not included. The sample records 300,000 to 350,000 clones, around 8.5% being singletons. General study results and limits: Shortening that was moderate but significant affected the TCRB CDR3s of Type 1 diabetes patients in all four CD4+ subsets. Naive, central memory and Treg TCRB repertoires appeared more alike in patients than in healthy donors. In cDNA sequencing, cells with high TCR expression could be over-represented.

For this clone: Its matching antigen is unknown.

CDR1 and CDR2 from the germline V gene are MDHEN and SYDVKM. V shed 3 bases and J shed 8 bases, with 10 bases lying between them. This CDR3 spans 12 amino acids. This sequence originates from a man aged 25 to 45 with type 1 diabetes. The sample consisted of central memory CD4+ T cells from blood. The chain recombines TRBV28 with TRBJ1-2; TRBD1 might be the D (6 bases). The CDR3: CASSLKGGGYTF. The CDR3 DNA follows: TGTGCCAGCAGTTTGAAGGGGGGCGGCTACACCTTC.